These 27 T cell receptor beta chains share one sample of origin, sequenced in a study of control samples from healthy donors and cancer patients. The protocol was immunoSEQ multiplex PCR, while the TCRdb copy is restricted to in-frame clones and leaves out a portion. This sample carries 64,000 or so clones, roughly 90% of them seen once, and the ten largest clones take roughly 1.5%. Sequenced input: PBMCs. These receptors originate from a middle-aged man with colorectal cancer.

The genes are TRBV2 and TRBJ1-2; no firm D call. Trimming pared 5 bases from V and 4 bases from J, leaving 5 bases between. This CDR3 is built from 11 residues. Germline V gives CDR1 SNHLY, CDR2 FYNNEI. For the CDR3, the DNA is TGTGCCAGCAGTCCCCTCTATGGCTACACCTTC. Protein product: CASSPLYGYTF.

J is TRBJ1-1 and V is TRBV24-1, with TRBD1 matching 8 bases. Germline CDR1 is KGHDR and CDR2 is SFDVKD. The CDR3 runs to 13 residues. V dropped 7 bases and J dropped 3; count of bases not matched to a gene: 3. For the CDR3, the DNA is TGTGCCACCAGGAGACAGGGGTACACTGAAGCTTTCTTT. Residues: CATRRQGYTEAFF.

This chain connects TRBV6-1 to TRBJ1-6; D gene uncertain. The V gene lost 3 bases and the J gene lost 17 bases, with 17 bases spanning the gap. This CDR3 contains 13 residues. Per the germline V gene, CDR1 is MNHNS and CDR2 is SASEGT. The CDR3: CASSDPIMGGVHF. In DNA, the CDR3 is TGTGCCAGCAGTGACCCCATAATGGGAGGAGTCCACTTT.

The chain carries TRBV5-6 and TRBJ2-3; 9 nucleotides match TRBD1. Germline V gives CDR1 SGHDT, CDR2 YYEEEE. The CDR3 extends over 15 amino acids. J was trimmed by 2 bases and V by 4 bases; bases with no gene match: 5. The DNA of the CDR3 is TGTGCCAGCAGCCCCGGGACAGGGTACACAGATACGCAGTATTTT. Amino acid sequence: CASSPGTGYTDTQYF. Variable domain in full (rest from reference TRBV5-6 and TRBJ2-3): DAGVTQSPTHLIKTRGQQVTLRCSPKSGHDTVSWYQQALGQGPQFIFQYYEEEERQRGNFPDRFSGHQFPNYSSELNVNALLLGDSALYLCASSPGTGYTDTQYFGPGTRLTVL.

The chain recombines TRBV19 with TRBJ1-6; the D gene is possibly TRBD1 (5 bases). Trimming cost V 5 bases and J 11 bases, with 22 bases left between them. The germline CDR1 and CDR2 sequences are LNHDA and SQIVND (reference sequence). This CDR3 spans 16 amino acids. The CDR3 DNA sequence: TGTGCCAGTAGTGCGGACGGGACCATAAGCTGGACACCCCTCCACTTT. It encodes CASSADGTISWTPLHF.

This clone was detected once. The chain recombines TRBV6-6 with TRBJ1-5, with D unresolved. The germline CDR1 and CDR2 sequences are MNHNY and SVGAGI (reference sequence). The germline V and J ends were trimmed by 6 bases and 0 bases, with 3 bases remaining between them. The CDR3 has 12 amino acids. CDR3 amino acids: CASRDSNQPQHF. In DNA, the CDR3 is TGTGCCAGCAGAGATAGCAATCAGCCCCAGCATTTT.

Here the CDR3 DNA reads TGTGCCAGCAGCCTTGGGACAGGGAGTATGAACACTGAAGCTTTCTTT. It specifies CASSLGTGSMNTEAFF. The rearrangement links TRBV4-2 to TRBJ1-1; 9 nucleotides line up with TRBD1. This CDR3 region has 16 residues. The V gene end was trimmed by 4 bases and the J gene end by 0 bases; junction bases not matched to a gene: 6. CDR1 is LGHNA, CDR2 YNFKEQ, per germline.

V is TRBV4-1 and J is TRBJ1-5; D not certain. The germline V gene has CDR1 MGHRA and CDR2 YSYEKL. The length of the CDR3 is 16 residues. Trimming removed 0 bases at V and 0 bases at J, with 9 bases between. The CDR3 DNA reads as TGCGCCAGCAGCCAAGATCCCAGCCTTAGCAATCAGCCCCAGCATTTT. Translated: CASSQDPSLSNQPQHF.

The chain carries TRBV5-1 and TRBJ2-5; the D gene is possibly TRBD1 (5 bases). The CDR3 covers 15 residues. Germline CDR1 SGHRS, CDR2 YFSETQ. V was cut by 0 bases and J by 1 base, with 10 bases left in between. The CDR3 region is CASSLGAGLQETQYF. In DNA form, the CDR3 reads TGCGCCAGCAGCTTGGGGGCAGGGCTCCAAGAGACCCAGTACTTC.

The CDR3, as DNA: TGTGCCAGCAGCTTTTACCAGGGGAGCATCACTGAAGCTTTCTTT. It translates to CASSFYQGSITEAFF. The chain combines TRBV5-4 with TRBJ1-1, with a weak D call TRBD1 (6 bases). This CDR3 is 15 amino acids long. V was clipped by 2 bases and J by 4 bases, with 15 bases between them. Looked up from germline, CDR1 is SGHNT and CDR2 is YYREEE (reference sequence).

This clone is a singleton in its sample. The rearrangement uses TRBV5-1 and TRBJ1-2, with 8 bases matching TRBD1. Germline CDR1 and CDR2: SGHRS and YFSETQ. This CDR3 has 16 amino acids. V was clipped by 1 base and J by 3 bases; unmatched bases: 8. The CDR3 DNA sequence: TGCGCCAGCAGCTTGACCGGGACAGGATTATACTATGGCTACACCTTC. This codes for CASSLTGTGLYYGYTF.

CDR3 in amino acids: CASSQDASQGRGYTF. DNA for the CDR3: TGCGCCAGCAGCCAAGATGCATCACAGGGGAGAGGCTACACCTTC. The V gene is TRBV4-1, the J gene TRBJ1-2; TRBD1 matches at 7 bases. The CDR3 is made up of 15 amino acids. After removal of 0 bases from V and 8 bases from J, the junction contained 9 bases not matched to a gene. CDR1 is MGHRA, CDR2 YSYEKL, per germline.

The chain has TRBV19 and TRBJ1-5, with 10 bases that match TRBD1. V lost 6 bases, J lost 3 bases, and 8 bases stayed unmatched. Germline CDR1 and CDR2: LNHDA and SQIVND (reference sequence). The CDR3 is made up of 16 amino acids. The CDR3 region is CASRSLDRGNNQPQHF. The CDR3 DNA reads TGTGCCAGTAGGAGCCTGGACAGGGGGAACAATCAGCCCCAGCATTTT.

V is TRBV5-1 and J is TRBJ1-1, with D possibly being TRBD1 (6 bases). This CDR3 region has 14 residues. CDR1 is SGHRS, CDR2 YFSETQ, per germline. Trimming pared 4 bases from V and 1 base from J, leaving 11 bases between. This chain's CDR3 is CASSTQGGNTEAFF. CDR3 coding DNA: TGCGCCAGCAGCACACAGGGTGGGAACACTGAAGCTTTCTTT.

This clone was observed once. CDR3 region: CASGERGDQETQYF. In nucleotides, the CDR3 is TGTGCCAGCGGCGAGCGGGGGGATCAAGAGACCCAGTACTTC. The chain links TRBV7-9 to TRBJ2-5; 9 bases match TRBD2. From germline, CDR1 is SEHNR and CDR2 FQNEAQ (reference sequence). This CDR3 is 14 amino acids long. Germline trimming cut 8 bases from V and 2 bases from J; bases unmatched to any gene: 6. Using reference TRBV7-9 and TRBJ2-5 for the parts outside the CDR3, the full variable domain is DTGVSQNPRHKITKRGQNVTFRCDPISEHNRLYWYRQTLGQGPEFLTYFQNEAQLEKSRLLSDRFSAERPKGSFSTLEIQRTEQGDSAMYLCASGERGDQETQYFGPGTRLLVL.

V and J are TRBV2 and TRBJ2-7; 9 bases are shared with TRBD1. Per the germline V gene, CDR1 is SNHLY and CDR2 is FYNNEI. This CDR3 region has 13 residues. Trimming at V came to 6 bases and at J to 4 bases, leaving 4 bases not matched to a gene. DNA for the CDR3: TGTGCCAGCAGGGACAGGGGTTTATACGAGCAGTACTTC. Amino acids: CASRDRGLYEQYF.

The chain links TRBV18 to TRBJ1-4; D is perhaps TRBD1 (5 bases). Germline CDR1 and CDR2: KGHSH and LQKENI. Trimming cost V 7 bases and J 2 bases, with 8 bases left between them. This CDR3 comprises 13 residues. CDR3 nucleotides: TGTGCCAGCTTGCGGGGCACTAATGAAAAACTGTTTTTT. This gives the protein CASLRGTNEKLFF.

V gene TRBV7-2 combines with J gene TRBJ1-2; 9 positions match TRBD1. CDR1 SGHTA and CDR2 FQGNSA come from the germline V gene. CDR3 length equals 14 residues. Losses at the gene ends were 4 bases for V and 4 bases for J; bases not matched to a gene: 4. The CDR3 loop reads CASSSRDRAYGYTF. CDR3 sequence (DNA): TGTGCCAGCAGCTCCCGGGACAGGGCCTATGGCTACACCTTC.

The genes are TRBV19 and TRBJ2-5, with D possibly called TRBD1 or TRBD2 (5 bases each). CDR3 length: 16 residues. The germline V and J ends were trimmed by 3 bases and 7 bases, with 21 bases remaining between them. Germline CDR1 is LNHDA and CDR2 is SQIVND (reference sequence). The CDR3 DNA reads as TGTGCCAGTAGTATGGGTGGTCGGGGCCAGCTCGGGACCCAGTACTTC. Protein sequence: CASSMGGRGQLGTQYF.

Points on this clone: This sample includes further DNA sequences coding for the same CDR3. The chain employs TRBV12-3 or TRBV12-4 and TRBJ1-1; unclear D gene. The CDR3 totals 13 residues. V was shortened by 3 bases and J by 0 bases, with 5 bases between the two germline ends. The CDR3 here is CASSFGLNTEAFF. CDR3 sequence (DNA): TGTGCCAGCAGTTTCGGTCTGAACACTGAAGCTTTCTTT.

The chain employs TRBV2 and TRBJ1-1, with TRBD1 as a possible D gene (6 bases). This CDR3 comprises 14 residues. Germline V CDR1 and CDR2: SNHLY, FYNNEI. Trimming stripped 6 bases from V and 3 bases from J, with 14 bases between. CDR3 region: CASREMTGYTEAFF. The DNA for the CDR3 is TGTGCCAGCAGGGAAATGACAGGATACACTGAAGCTTTCTTT.

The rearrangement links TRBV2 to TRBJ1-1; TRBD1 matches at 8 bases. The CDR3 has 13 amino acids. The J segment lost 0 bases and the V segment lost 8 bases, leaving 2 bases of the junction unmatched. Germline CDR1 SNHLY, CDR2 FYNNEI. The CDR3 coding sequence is TGTGCCAGCCTGGACAGGGTGAACACTGAAGCTTTCTTT. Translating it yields CASLDRVNTEAFF.

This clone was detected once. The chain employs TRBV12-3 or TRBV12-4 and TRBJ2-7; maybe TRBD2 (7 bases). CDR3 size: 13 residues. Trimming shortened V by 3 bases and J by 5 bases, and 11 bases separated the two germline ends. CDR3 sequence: CASSLGGPNEQYF. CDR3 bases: TGTGCCAGCAGTTTGGGGGGGCCCAACGAGCAGTACTTC.

CDR3 loop: CASSFGQGPNSPLHF. In DNA, the CDR3 is TGTGCCAGCAGCTTCGGACAGGGGCCAAATTCACCCCTCCACTTT. The chain has TRBV11-3 and TRBJ1-6; 9 positions match TRBD1. V shed 3 bases, J shed 7 bases, and the junction held 4 bases outside the gene matches. Germline V gives CDR1 SGHNT, CDR2 YENEEA. The CDR3 is 15 amino acids.

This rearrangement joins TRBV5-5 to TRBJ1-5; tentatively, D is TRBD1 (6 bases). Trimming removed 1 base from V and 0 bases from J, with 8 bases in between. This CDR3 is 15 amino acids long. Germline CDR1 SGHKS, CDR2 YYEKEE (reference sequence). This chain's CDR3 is CASSLWDNSNQPQHF. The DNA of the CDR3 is TGTGCCAGCAGCTTGTGGGACAATAGCAATCAGCCCCAGCATTTT.

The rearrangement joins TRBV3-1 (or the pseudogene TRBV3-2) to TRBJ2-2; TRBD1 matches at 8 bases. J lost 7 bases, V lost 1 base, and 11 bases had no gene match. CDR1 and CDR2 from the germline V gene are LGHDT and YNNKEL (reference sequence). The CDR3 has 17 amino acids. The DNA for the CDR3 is TGTGCCAGCAGCCAAGGCCCCGGACAGGGAACCGGCGGGGAGCTGTTTTTT. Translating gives CASSQGPGQGTGGELFF.

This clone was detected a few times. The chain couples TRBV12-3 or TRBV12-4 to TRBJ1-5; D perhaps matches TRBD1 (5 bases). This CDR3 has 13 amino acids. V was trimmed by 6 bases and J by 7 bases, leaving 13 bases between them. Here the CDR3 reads CASSRGGLQPQHF. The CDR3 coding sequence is TGTGCCAGCAGCCGGGGCGGGTTACAGCCCCAGCATTTT.